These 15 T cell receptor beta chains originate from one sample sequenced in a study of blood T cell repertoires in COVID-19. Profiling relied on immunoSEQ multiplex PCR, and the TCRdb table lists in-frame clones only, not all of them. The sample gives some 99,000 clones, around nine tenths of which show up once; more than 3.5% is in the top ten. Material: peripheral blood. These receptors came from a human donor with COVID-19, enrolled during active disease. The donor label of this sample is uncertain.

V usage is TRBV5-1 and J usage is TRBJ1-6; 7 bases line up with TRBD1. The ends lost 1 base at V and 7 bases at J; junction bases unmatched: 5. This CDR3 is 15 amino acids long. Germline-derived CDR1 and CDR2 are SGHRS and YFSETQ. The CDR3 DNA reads TGCGCCAGCAGCTTGTGGGGGACAGCAAATTCACCCCTCCACTTT. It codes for CASSLWGTANSPLHF. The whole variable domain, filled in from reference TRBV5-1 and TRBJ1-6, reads KAGVTQTPRYLIKTRGQQVTLSCSPISGHRSVSWYQQTPGQGLQFLFEYFSETQRNKGNFPGRFSGRQFSNSRSEMNVSTLELGDSALYLCASSLWGTANSPLHFGNGTRLTVT.

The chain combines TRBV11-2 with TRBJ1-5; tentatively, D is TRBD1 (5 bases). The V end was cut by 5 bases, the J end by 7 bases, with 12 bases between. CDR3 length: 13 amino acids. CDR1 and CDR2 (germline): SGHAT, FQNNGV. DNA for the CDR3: TGTGCCAGCAGCCCCACGGGGGGGCAGCCCCAGCATTTT. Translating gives CASSPTGGQPQHF.

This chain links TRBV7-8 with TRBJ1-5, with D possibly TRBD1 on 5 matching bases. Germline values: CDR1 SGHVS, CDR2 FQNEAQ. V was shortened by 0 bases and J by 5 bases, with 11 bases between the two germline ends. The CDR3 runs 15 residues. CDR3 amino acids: CASSLARGVHQPQHF. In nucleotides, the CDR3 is TGTGCCAGCAGCTTAGCGCGGGGCGTCCATCAGCCCCAGCATTTT. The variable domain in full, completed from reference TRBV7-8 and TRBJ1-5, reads GAGVSQSPRYKVAKRGQDVALRCDPISGHVSLFWYQQALGQGPEFLTYFQNEAQLDKSGLPSDRFFAERPEGSVSTLKIQRTQQEDSAVYLCASSLARGVHQPQHFGDGTRLSIL.

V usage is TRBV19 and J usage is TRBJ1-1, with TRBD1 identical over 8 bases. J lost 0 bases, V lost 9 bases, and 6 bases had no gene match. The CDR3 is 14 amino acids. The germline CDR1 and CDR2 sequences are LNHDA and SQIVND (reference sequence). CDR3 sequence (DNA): TGTGCCAGGGGTAGGGACAGGTTGAACACTGAAGCTTTCTTT. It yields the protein CARGRDRLNTEAFF.

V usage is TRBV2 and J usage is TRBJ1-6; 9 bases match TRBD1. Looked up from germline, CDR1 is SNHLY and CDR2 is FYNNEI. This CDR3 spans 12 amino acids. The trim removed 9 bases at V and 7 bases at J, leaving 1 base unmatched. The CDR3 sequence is CARGQGNSPLHF. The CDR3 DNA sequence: TGTGCCAGAGGACAGGGGAATTCACCCCTCCACTTT.

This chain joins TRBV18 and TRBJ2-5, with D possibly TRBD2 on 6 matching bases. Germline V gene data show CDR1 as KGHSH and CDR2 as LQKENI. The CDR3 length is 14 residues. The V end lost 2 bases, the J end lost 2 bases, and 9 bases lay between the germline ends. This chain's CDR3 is CASSPAGRQETQYF. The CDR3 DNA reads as TGTGCCAGCTCACCAGCGGGGAGGCAAGAGACCCAGTACTTC.

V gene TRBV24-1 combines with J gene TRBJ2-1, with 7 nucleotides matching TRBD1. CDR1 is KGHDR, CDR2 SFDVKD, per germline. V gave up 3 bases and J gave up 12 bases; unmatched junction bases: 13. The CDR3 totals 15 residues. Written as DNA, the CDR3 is TGTGCCACCAGTGATCCCCTGAGGGGGCGGCTTGGGCAGTTCTTC. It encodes CATSDPLRGRLGQFF.

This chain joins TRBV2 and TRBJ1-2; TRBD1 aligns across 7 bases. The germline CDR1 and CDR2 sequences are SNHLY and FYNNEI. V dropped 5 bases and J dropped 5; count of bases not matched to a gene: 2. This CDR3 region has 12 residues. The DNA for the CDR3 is TGTGCCAGCAGTCCACAGGGGTATGGCTACACCTTC. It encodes CASSPQGYGYTF.

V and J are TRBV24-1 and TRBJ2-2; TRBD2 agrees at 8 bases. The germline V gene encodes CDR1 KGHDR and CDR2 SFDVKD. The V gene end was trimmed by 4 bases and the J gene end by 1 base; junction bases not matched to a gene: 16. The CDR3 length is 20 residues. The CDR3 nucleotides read TGTGCCACCAGTGAGAGCGGGAGACAGCGAGAGCGGGAGAACACCGGGGAGCTGTTTTTT. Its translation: CATSESGRQRERENTGELFF.

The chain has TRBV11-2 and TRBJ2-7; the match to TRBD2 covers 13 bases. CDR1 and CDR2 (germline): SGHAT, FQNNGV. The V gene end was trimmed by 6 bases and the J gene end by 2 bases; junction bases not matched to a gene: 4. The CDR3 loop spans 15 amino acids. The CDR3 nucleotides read TGTGCCAGCAGTCCTACTAGCGGGGGGGCCTACGAGCAGTACTTC. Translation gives CASSPTSGGAYEQYF.

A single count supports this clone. The DNA for the CDR3 is TGTGCCAGCAGTGCGAACAGGGGCCACCCGGGACTAGCGGGAGAGAATGAGCAGTTCTTC. It codes for CASSANRGHPGLAGENEQFF. The chain uses TRBV6-1 and TRBJ2-1; 14 bases map to TRBD2. Germline CDR1 is MNHNS and CDR2 is SASEGT. J was trimmed by 7 bases and V by 4 bases; bases with no gene match: 18. This CDR3 region has 20 residues.

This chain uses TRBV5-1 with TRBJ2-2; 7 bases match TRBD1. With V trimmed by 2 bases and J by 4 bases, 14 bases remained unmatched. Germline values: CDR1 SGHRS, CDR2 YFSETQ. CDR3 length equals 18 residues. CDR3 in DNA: TGCGCCAGCAGCTTACGGGACAGAAGGGACGCGGGCACCGGGGAGCTGTTTTTT. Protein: CASSLRDRRDAGTGELFF.

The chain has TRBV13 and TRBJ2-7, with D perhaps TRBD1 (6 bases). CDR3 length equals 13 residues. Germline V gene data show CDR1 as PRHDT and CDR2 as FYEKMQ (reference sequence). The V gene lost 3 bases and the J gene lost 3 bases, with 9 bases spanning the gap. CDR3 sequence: CASSLGHNYEQYF. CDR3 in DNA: TGTGCCAGCAGCTTGGGACACAACTACGAGCAGTACTTC.

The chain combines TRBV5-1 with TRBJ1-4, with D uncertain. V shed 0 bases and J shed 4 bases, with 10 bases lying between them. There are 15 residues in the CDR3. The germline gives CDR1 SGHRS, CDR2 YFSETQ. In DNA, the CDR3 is TGCGCCAGCAGCTTGGGCGGCGCCCATAATGAAAAACTGTTTTTT. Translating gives CASSLGGAHNEKLFF. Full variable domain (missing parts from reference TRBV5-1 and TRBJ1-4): KAGVTQTPRYLIKTRGQQVTLSCSPISGHRSVSWYQQTPGQGLQFLFEYFSETQRNKGNFPGRFSGRQFSNSRSEMNVSTLELGDSALYLCASSLGGAHNEKLFFGSGTQLSVL.

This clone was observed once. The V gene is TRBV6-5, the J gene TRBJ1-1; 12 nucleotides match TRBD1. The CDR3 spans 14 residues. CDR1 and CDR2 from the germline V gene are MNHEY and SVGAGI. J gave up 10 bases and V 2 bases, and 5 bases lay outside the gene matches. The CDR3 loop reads CASSYGTGGPGAFF. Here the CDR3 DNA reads TGTGCCAGCAGTTACGGGACAGGGGGCCCCGGAGCTTTCTTT.